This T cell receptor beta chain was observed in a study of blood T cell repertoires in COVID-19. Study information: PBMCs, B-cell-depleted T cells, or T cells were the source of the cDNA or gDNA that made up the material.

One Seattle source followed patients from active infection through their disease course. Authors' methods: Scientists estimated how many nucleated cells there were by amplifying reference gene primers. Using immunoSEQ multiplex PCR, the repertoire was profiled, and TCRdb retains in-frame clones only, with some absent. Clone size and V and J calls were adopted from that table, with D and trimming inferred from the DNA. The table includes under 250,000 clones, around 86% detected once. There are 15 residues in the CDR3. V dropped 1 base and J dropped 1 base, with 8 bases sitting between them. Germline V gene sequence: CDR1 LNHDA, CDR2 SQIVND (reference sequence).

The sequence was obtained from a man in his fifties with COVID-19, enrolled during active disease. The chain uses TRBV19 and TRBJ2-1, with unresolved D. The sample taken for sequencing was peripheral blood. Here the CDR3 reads CASSIAAGSYNEQFF. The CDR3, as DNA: TGTGCCAGTAGTATAGCGGCAGGTTCCTACAATGAGCAGTTCTTC. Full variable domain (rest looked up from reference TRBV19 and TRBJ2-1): DGGITQSPKYLFRKEGQNVTLSCEQNLNHDAMYWYRQDPGQGLRLIYYSQIVNDFQKGDIAEGYSVSREKKESFPLTVTSAQKNPTAFYLCASSIAAGSYNEQFFGPGTRLTVL.